This passage covers 18 T cell receptor beta chains from one sample sequenced in a study of cytomegalovirus exposure and HLA in healthy donors. The PCR employed 60 Vbeta primers together with 13 Jbeta primers. Assay: immunoSEQ multiplex PCR; the TCRdb copy retains only in-frame clones and omits some. The sample records roughly 100,000 clones, around 74% being singletons. The source material was PBMCs. The origin of the receptors is a man in his forties or fifties in good health and CMV-seronegative.

V is TRBV18 and J is TRBJ2-3; D gene uncertain. The V gene's germline CDR1 is KGHSH and CDR2 LQKENI. The CDR3 has 14 residues. Trimming shortened V by 3 bases and J by 1 base, and 8 bases separated the two germline ends. Here the CDR3 DNA reads TGTGCCAGCTCACCCCGAGGAGGCACAGATACGCAGTATTTT. Protein product: CASSPRGGTDTQYF.

V is TRBV9 and J is TRBJ1-2; 7 bases align to TRBD1. Per the germline V gene, CDR1 is SGDLS and CDR2 is YYNGEE. The CDR3 is 13 amino acids. V lost 4 bases to trimming and J lost 4 bases; unmatched junction nucleotides: 4. This chain's CDR3 is CASSTRQGYGYTF. CDR3 bases: TGTGCCAGCAGCACACGACAGGGCTATGGCTACACCTTC.

The DNA for the CDR3 is TGTGCCTGGAGTGTCGAGGGTTTGGCCACCGGGGAGCTGTTTTTT. Its protein product is CAWSVEGLATGELFF. The chain employs TRBV30 and TRBJ2-2; D may be TRBD2 (5 bases). This CDR3 has 15 amino acids. The V gene's germline CDR1 is GTSNPN and CDR2 SVGIG (reference sequence). Trimming stripped 0 bases from V and 4 bases from J, with 12 bases between. The variable domain in full, completed from reference TRBV30 and TRBJ2-2, reads SQTIHQWPATLVQPVGSPLSLECTVEGTSNPNLYWYRQAAGRGLQLLFYSVGIGQISSEVPQNLSASRPQDRQFILSSKKLLLSDSGFYLCAWSVEGLATGELFFGEGSRLTVL.

In this sample, this clone turned up a few times. This chain links TRBV7-9 with TRBJ2-1; D uncertain. The CDR3 covers 12 residues. Per the germline V gene, CDR1 is SEHNR and CDR2 is FQNEAQ (reference sequence). Trimming removed 3 bases at V and 12 bases at J, with 12 bases between. The DNA of the CDR3 is TGTGCCAGCAGCTTGCGCGAGCTAGGGCAGTTCTTC. Its protein product is CASSLRELGQFF.

Comment on this clone: One junction end disagrees with the germline gene, perhaps due to a read error. In DNA form, the CDR3 reads TGTTCCAGCAGCTCAATAGGACAGGGGCAGCGGGTCGGTGAAAAACTGTTTTTT. It encodes CSSSSIGQGQRVGEKLFF. The rearrangement uses TRBV7-9 and TRBJ1-4, with 9 bases identical to TRBD1. The CDR3 extends over 18 amino acids. Germline V gene data show CDR1 as SEHNR and CDR2 as FQNEAQ (reference sequence). Using reference TRBV7-9 and TRBJ1-4 for the parts outside the CDR3, the full variable domain is DTGVSQNPRHKITKRGQNVTFRCDPISEHNRLYWYRQTLGQGPEFLTYFQNEAQLEKSRLLSDRFSAERPKGSFSTLEIQRTEQGDSAMYLCSSSSIGQGQRVGEKLFFGSGTQLSVL.

This clone has a single count. V gene TRBV6-8 combines with J gene TRBJ1-5; possibly TRBD1 for D (6 bases). This CDR3 region has 13 residues. V lost 9 bases to trimming and J lost 4 bases, with 13 bases between them. Germline V gene lookup returns CDR1 MNHGY and CDR2 SAAAGT. The CDR3 sequence: CARYTGKNQPQHF. In nucleotides, the CDR3 is TGTGCCAGATACACAGGGAAAAATCAGCCCCAGCATTTT.

This clone was counted a few times. V is TRBV27 and J is TRBJ2-7; D perhaps matches TRBD2 (5 bases). Germline loops: CDR1 MNHEY, CDR2 SMNVEV (reference sequence). V gave up 6 bases and J gave up 3 bases, with 18 bases separating them. The CDR3 consists of 15 residues. CDR3 nucleotides: TGTGCCAGCAGCCAGGTCTTTGGGAGTCTCTACGAGCAGTACTTC. The encoded protein is CASSQVFGSLYEQYF.

The chain uses TRBV27 and TRBJ2-5; TRBD1 aligns across 12 bases. The end of the DNA fits TRBJ2-7 better, so the J call may be wrong. The CDR3 loop spans 17 amino acids. Germline V gene data show CDR1 as MNHEY and CDR2 as SMNVEV (reference sequence). The CDR3 loop is CASSYGAGTGGRYEQYF. CDR3 nucleotides: TGTGCCAGCAGTTATGGGGCCGGGACAGGGGGCAGGTACGAGCAGTACTTC.

This chain joins TRBV6-5 and TRBJ2-3; possibly TRBD2 for D (6 bases). The V and J ends lost 3 bases and 1 base respectively, with 11 bases between them. Germline V gene data show CDR1 as MNHEY and CDR2 as SVGAGI. This CDR3 has 15 residues. For the CDR3, the DNA is TGTGCCAGCAGTTATCCGGGGGAGGGCACAGATACGCAGTATTTT. It encodes CASSYPGEGTDTQYF.

This clone was counted only a few times. This chain connects TRBV5-1 to TRBJ1-5; D possibly corresponds to TRBD1 (6 bases). Germline V gene data show CDR1 as SGHRS and CDR2 as YFSETQ. The CDR3 sequence is 14 residues long. V was trimmed by 7 bases and J by 4 bases, leaving 15 bases between them. The DNA for the CDR3 is TGCGCCAGCCAGCGGGAGGGGGGGAATCAGCCCCAGCATTTT. Amino acid sequence: CASQREGGNQPQHF.

J is TRBJ2-2 and V is TRBV9; 9 nucleotides agree with TRBD2. The germline V gene encodes CDR1 SGDLS and CDR2 YYNGEE. The CDR3 covers 18 residues. V shed 1 base and J 7 bases; nucleotides not matched to a gene: 14. CDR3: CASSVYAQRGVLGGELFF. Here the CDR3 DNA reads TGTGCCAGCAGCGTATATGCGCAGCGGGGGGTCCTCGGCGGGGAGCTGTTTTTT.

With respect to this clone: This sample also contains other DNA sequences that code for the same CDR3. This chain joins TRBV15 and TRBJ2-7; D remains ambiguous. Trimming took off 3 bases at V and 1 base at J, with 13 bases between the two ends. Germline values: CDR1 LNHNV, CDR2 YYDKDF (reference sequence). The CDR3 spans 15 residues. The CDR3 region has the DNA TGTGCCACCAGCAGGCCTAGTGGGTCATCCTACGAGCAGTACTTC. Residues: CATSRPSGSSYEQYF.

This chain joins TRBV19 and TRBJ2-7; 8 bases agree with TRBD2. The CDR3 is 13 amino acids. Trimming removed 6 bases from V and 2 bases from J; junction bases left unmatched: 3. Germline V gene data show CDR1 as LNHDA and CDR2 as SQIVND (reference sequence). Here the CDR3 DNA reads TGTGCCAGTAGCCCCGGGAGGGCCTACGAGCAGTACTTC. Translating it yields CASSPGRAYEQYF. The complete variable domain, with remaining parts taken from reference TRBV19 and TRBJ2-7, reads DGGITQSPKYLFRKEGQNVTLSCEQNLNHDAMYWYRQDPGQGLRLIYYSQIVNDFQKGDIAEGYSVSREKKESFPLTVTSAQKNPTAFYLCASSPGRAYEQYFGPGTRLTVT.

This clone was counted only a few times. The gene calls are TRBV7-6 and TRBJ1-1; possible D gene TRBD1, 5 bases. CDR1 is SGHVS, CDR2 FNYEAQ, per germline. The CDR3 consists of 13 residues. V was trimmed by 5 bases and J by 1 base, leaving 8 bases between them. CDR3 protein: CASSDTGNTEAFF. In DNA form, the CDR3 reads TGTGCCAGCAGCGACACAGGGAACACTGAAGCTTTCTTT.

The V gene is TRBV6-1, the J gene TRBJ1-4, with D possibly being TRBD1 (5 bases). Between the trimmed V and J ends, which lost 8 bases and 5 bases, there was a span of 12 bases. Germline-derived CDR1 and CDR2 are MNHNS and SASEGT. The CDR3 has 13 residues. CDR3: CASEWDLNEKLFF. The CDR3 nucleotides read TGTGCCAGCGAATGGGACTTGAATGAAAAACTGTTTTTT.

The genes are TRBV6-5 and TRBJ2-7; TRBD2 aligns across 9 bases. CDR1 and CDR2 (germline): MNHEY, SVGAGI. V was clipped by 2 bases and J by 4 bases; unmatched bases: 3. This CDR3 has 14 residues. The CDR3 spells CASSYASGMYEQYF. The CDR3 DNA sequence: TGTGCCAGCAGTTACGCTAGCGGGATGTACGAGCAGTACTTC.

The gene calls are TRBV10-3 and TRBJ1-1; D is ambiguous. The CDR3 has 12 residues. The V gene lost 0 bases and the J gene lost 6 bases, with 5 bases spanning the gap. Germline V lookup: CDR1 ENHRY, CDR2 SYGVKD. In DNA, the CDR3 is TGTGCCATCAGTGAGTCGGGAGCTGAAGCTTTCTTT. Translating gives CAISESGAEAFF.

V gene TRBV6-5 combines with J gene TRBJ2-1; 10 bases map to TRBD2. The CDR3 covers 15 residues. V shed 4 bases and J 7 bases; nucleotides not matched to a gene: 7. Germline V gene data show CDR1 as MNHEY and CDR2 as SVGAGI. The CDR3 spells CASSLRTSGWNEQFF. The CDR3 nucleotides are TGTGCCAGCAGTTTAAGGACTAGCGGTTGGAATGAGCAGTTCTTC.